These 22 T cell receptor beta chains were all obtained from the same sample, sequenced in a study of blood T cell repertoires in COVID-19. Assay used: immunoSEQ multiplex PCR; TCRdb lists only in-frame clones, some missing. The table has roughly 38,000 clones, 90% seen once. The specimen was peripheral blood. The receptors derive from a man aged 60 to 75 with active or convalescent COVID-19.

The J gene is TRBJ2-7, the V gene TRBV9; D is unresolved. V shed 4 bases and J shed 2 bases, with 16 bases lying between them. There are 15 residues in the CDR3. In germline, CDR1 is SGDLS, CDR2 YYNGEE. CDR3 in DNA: TGTGCCAGCAGCTCCCAACCTGGTAGCCCCTACGAGCAGTACTTC. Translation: CASSSQPGSPYEQYF.

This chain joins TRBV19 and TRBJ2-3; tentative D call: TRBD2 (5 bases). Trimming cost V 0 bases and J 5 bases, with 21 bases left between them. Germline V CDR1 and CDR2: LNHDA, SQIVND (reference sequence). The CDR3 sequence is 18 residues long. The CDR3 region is CASSIDRGKEYWGDTQYF. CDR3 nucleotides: TGTGCCAGTAGTATAGATCGAGGGAAGGAGTACTGGGGAGATACGCAGTATTTT.

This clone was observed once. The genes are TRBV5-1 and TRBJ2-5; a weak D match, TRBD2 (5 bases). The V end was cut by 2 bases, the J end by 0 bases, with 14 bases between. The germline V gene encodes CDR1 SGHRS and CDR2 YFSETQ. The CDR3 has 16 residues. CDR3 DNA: TGCGCCAGCAGCTTCCGGCCAGGACTGTACCAAGAGACCCAGTACTTC. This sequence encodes CASSFRPGLYQETQYF.

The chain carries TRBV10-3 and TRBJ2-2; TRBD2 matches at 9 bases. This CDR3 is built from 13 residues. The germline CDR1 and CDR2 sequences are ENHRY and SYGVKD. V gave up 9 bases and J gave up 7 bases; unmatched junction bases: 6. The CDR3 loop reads CAIPAGGVGELFF. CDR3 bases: TGTGCCATTCCAGCGGGAGGCGTCGGGGAGCTGTTTTTT.

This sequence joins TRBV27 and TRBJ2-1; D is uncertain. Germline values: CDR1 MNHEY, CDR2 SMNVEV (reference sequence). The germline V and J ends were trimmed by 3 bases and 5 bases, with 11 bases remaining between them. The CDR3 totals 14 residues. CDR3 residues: CASSLVHADNEQFF. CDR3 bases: TGTGCCAGCAGTTTGGTACATGCTGACAATGAGCAGTTCTTC.

CDR3 loop: CATSDYPPGNEQFF. The CDR3 bases are TGTGCCACCAGTGATTACCCCCCGGGGAATGAGCAGTTCTTC. This chain links TRBV24-1 with TRBJ2-1, with a possible D match to TRBD2 (5 bases). Germline assignment: CDR1 KGHDR and CDR2 SFDVKD. This CDR3 contains 14 residues. Trimming took 2 bases from V and 7 from J, leaving 11 bases between them.

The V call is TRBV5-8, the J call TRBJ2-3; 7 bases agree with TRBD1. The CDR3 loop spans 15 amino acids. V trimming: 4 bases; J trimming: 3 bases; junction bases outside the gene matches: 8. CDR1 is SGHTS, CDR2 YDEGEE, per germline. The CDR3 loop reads CASSTRQGPTDTQYF. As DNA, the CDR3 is TGTGCCAGCAGCACTCGACAGGGTCCTACAGATACGCAGTATTTT.

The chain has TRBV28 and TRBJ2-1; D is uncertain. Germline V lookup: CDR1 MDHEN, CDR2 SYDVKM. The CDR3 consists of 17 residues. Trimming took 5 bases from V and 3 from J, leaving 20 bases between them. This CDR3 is CASSPNKVGAFYNEQFF. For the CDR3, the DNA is TGTGCCAGCAGTCCGAATAAAGTGGGCGCCTTCTACAATGAGCAGTTCTTC.

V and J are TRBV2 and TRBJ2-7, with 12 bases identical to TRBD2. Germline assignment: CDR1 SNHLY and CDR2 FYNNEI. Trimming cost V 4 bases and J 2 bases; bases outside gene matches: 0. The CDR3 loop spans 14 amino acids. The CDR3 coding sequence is TGTGCCAGCAGTGGGACTAGCGGGGCCTACGAGCAGTACTTC. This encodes CASSGTSGAYEQYF.

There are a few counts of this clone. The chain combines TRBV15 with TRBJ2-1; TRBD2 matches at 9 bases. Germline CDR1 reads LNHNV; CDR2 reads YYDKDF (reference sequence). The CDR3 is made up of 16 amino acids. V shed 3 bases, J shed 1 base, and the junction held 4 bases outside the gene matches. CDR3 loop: CATSRGLAPSYNEQFF. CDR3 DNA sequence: TGTGCCACCAGCAGGGGACTAGCCCCATCCTACAATGAGCAGTTCTTC.

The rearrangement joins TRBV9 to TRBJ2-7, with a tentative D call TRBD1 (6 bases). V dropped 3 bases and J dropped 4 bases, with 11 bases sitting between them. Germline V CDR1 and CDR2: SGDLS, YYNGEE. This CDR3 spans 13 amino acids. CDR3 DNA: TGTGCCAGCAGCGCCCCCACAGGGTACGAGCAGTACTTC. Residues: CASSAPTGYEQYF.

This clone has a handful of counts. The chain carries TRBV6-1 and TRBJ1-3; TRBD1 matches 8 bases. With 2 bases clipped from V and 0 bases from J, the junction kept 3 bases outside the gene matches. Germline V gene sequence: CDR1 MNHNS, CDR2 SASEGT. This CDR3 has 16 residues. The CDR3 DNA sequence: TGTGCCAGCAGTGAAACAGGGGGGATCTCTGGAAACACCATATATTTT. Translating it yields CASSETGGISGNTIYF.

In DNA form, the CDR3 reads TGTGCCAGCAGCTTATTTGGGCTCGATCAGGCCAAAAACATTCAGTACTTC. Its translation is CASSLFGLDQAKNIQYF. J is TRBJ2-4 and V is TRBV7-2; no clear D. Germline CDR1 and CDR2: SGHTA and FQGNSA. Trimming removed 2 bases from V and 1 base from J, with 15 bases in between. There are 17 residues in the CDR3.

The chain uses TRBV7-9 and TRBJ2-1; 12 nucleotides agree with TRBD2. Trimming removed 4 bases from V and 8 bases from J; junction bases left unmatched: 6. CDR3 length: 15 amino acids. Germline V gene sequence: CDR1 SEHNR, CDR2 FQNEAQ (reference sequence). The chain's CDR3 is CASSSSGRASYEQFF. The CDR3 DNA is TGTGCCAGCAGCTCTAGCGGGAGGGCCTCCTATGAGCAGTTCTTC.

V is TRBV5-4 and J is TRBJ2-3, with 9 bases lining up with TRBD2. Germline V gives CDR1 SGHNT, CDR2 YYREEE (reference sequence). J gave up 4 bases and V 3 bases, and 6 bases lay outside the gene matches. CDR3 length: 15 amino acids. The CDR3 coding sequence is TGTGCCAGCAGCTACTTAGCGGGAGCAGCAGATACGCAGTATTTT. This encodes CASSYLAGAADTQYF. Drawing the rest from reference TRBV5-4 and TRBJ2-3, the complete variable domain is ETGVTQSPTHLIKTRGQQVTLRCSSQSGHNTVSWYQQALGQGPQFIFQYYREEENGRGNFPPRFSGLQFPNYSSELNVNALELDDSALYLCASSYLAGAADTQYFGPGTRLTVL.

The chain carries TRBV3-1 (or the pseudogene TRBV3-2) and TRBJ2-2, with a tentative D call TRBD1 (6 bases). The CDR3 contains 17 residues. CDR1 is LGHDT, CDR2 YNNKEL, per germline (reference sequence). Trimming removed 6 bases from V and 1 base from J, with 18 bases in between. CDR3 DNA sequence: TGTGCCAGCAGTCGACCGACCGGGACAAAGAACACCGGGGAGCTGTTTTTT. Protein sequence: CASSRPTGTKNTGELFF.

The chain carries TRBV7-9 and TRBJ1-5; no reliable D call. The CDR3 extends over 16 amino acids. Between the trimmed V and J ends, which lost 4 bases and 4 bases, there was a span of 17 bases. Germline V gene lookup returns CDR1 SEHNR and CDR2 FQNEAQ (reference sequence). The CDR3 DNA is TGTGCCAGCAGCTCCAGTTCTCCGGGGTGGAATCAGCCCCAGCATTTT. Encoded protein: CASSSSSPGWNQPQHF. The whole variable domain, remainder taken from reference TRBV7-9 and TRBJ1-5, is DTGVSQNPRHKITKRGQNVTFRCDPISEHNRLYWYRQTLGQGPEFLTYFQNEAQLEKSRLLSDRFSAERPKGSFSTLEIQRTEQGDSAMYLCASSSSSPGWNQPQHFGDGTRLSIL.

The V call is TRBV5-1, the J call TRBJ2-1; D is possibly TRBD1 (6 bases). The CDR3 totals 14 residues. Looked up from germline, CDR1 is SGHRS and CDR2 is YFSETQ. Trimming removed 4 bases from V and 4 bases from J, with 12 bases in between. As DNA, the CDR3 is TGCGCCAGCAGCCCCGACACAGGGTACAATGAGCAGTTCTTC. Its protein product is CASSPDTGYNEQFF. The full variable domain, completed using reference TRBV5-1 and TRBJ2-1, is KAGVTQTPRYLIKTRGQQVTLSCSPISGHRSVSWYQQTPGQGLQFLFEYFSETQRNKGNFPGRFSGRQFSNSRSEMNVSTLELGDSALYLCASSPDTGYNEQFFGPGTRLTVL.

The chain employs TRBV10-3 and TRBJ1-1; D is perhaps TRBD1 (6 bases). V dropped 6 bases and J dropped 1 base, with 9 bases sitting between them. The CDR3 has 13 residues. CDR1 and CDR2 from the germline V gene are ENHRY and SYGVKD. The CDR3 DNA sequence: TGTGCCATCAGCCCGACAGGGAACACTGAAGCTTTCTTT. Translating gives CAISPTGNTEAFF.

CDR3 sequence: CASSLARSGRASDTQYF. The DNA of the CDR3 is TGTGCCAGCAGCTTAGCGAGGAGCGGGAGGGCATCAGATACGCAGTATTTT. The rearrangement links TRBV7-8 to TRBJ2-3; 10 nucleotides agree with TRBD2. V lost 0 bases and J lost 4; bases outside the gene matches: 7. This CDR3 has 17 residues. CDR1 SGHVS and CDR2 FQNEAQ come from the germline V gene.

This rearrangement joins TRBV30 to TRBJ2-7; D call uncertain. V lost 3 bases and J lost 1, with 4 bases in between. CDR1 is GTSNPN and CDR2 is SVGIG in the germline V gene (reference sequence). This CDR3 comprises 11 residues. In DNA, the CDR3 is TGTGCCTGGAGCGGTTCCTACGAGCAGTACTTC. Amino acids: CAWSGSYEQYF.

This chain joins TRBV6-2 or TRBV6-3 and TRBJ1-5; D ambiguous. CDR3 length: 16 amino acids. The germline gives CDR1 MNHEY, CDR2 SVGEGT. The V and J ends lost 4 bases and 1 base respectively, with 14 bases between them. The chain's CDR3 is CASSSRDRASNQPQHF. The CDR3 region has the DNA TGTGCCAGCAGTTCCCGGGATAGGGCCAGCAATCAGCCCCAGCATTTT.